The TCR beta chain under discussion was sequenced for a study of CXCR3-negative and CXCR3-positive naive CD8 T cells. Study-level results: TRB CDR3s of CXCR3-positive naive cells were more hydrophobic than those of CXCR3-negative naive cells. Memory CD8+ cells had much lower diversity, and both naive subsets had comparably high diversity. Upon cryopreservation, CXCR3 expression partially decreased, and most assays used fresh PBMCs.

UMI-tagged TRB cDNA libraries were built via 5' RACE. Reanalyzing the 5' RACE reads, TCRdb keeps one entry per CDR3 protein, without DNA. Here the sample table reports 23,000 or so distinct CDR3 sequences. Comment on this clonotype: Antigen unknown.

Germline CDR1 and CDR2: SEHNR and FQNEAQ (reference sequence). This CDR3 has 13 amino acids. CD45RO-CCR7+CD27+CD95- characterized naive CD8+ T cells. V gene TRBV7-9 combines with J gene TRBJ2-7; TCRdb's assignment of TRBD1 cannot be checked, as there is no DNA. The sequence derives from a human donor in good health. Some clones in this sample may be carry-over from other donors' samples. Sequenced: naive CXCR3- CD8+ T cells from blood. The subset: CD45RO-CCR7+CD27+CD95- naive CD8+ T cells lacking CXCR3 (TNR3-). The CDR3 sequence is CASSLGVRYEQYF.